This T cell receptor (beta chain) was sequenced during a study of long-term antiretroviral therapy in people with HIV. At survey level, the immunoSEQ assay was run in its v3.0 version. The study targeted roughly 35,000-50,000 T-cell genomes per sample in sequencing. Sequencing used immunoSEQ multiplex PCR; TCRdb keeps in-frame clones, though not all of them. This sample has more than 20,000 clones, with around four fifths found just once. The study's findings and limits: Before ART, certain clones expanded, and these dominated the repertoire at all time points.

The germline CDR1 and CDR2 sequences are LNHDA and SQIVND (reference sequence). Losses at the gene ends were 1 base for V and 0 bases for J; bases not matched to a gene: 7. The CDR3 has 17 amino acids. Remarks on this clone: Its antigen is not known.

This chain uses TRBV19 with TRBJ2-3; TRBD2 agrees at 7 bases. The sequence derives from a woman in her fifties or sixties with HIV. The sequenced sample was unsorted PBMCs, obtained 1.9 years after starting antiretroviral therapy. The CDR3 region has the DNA TGTGCCAGTAGTATAGTAGCTAGCGGCCTTAGCACAGATACGCAGTATTTT. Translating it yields CASSIVASGLSTDTQYF.